The 18 T cell receptor beta chains listed next were all sequenced from one sample in a study of CD8+ T cells in alopecia areata. RNA was extracted and reverse transcribed into cDNA as the sequencing template. Sequencing was performed with immunoSEQ multiplex PCR; in TCRdb, only in-frame clones are kept and a portion is missing. This table has more than 95,000 clones, about two fifths appearing once. The specimen was CD4+ T cells sorted from blood. These receptors originate from a human donor with alopecia areata.

The chain carries TRBV30 and TRBJ1-5; D is undetermined. Looked up from germline, CDR1 is GTSNPN and CDR2 is SVGIG (reference sequence). Trimming removed 0 bases at V and 5 bases at J, with 8 bases between. This CDR3 spans 13 amino acids. This CDR3 is CAWSVAGDQPQHF. The CDR3 DNA reads TGTGCCTGGAGTGTGGCCGGGGATCAGCCCCAGCATTTT.

This clone occurred a few times. The chain couples TRBV5-1 to TRBJ2-5; D call uncertain. CDR3 length equals 13 residues. CDR1 and CDR2 (germline): SGHRS, YFSETQ. Trimming took 4 bases from V and 7 from J, leaving 14 bases between them. CDR3 residues: CASSGPELGTQYF. The CDR3 DNA is TGCGCCAGCAGCGGCCCGGAATTGGGGACCCAGTACTTC.

The chain carries TRBV29-1 and TRBJ2-3; 7 bases fit TRBD2. Per the germline V gene, CDR1 is SQVTM and CDR2 is ANQGSEA. Losses at the gene ends were 6 bases for V and 3 bases for J; bases not matched to a gene: 9. The CDR3 consists of 14 residues. The CDR3 DNA reads TGCAGCGTAGGTGGGAGGGCCGAAACAGATACGCAGTATTTT. Residues: CSVGGRAETDTQYF.

V and J are TRBV7-8 and TRBJ1-6; 10 nucleotides align to TRBD1. Trimming removed 3 bases from V and 5 bases from J; junction bases left unmatched: 7. The CDR3 contains 17 residues. Per the germline V gene, CDR1 is SGHVS and CDR2 is FQNEAQ. The CDR3 nucleotides are TGTGCCAGCAGCTTTGCGACAGGGGGCATAGATAATTCACCCCTCCACTTT. Translating gives CASSFATGGIDNSPLHF.

The V gene is TRBV6-5, the J gene TRBJ2-5, with D possibly TRBD2 on 5 matching bases. CDR1 and CDR2 from the germline V gene are MNHEY and SVGAGI. V shed 7 bases and J shed 3 bases, with 12 bases lying between them. This CDR3 is 13 amino acids long. The DNA of the CDR3 is TGTGCCAGCATAGAACCGGGAAAAGAGACCCAGTACTTC. Its protein is CASIEPGKETQYF.

The chain uses TRBV29-1 and TRBJ2-3, with 8 nucleotides matching TRBD2. After removal of 6 bases from V and 3 bases from J, the junction contained 14 bases not matched to a gene. The CDR3 totals 16 residues. The V gene's germline CDR1 is SQVTM and CDR2 ANQGSEA. CDR3 DNA sequence: TGCAGCGTCGAGGGGTTAGCGGGAACGGGTACAGATACGCAGTATTTT. This encodes CSVEGLAGTGTDTQYF.

The table lists this clone with many counts. V is TRBV28 and J is TRBJ1-4; D uncertain. The germline gives CDR1 MDHEN, CDR2 SYDVKM. Trimming left V 6 bases short and J 8 bases short, with 10 bases between. This CDR3 contains 12 residues. CDR3 sequence reads: CASSARREKLFF. The CDR3 DNA follows: TGTGCCAGCAGCGCCCGAAGGGAAAAACTGTTTTTT.

CDR3 in DNA: TGCGCCAGCAGTCAATCGATCGGAAGCAATCAGCCCCAGCATTTT. Encoded protein: CASSQSIGSNQPQHF. V is TRBV23-1 and J is TRBJ1-5; D not resolved. TRBV23-1 falls under the ORF class, with uncertain function. V was clipped by 0 bases and J by 1 base, with 7 bases between them. The CDR3 runs 15 residues.

V is TRBV11-2 and J is TRBJ2-1, with 8 bases lining up with TRBD2. Trimming cost V 5 bases and J 3 bases; bases outside gene matches: 6. The CDR3 is 15 amino acids. CDR1 is SGHAT, CDR2 FQNNGV, per germline. The CDR3 loop is CASSPKRESYNEQFF. CDR3 bases: TGTGCCAGCAGCCCAAAGCGGGAGAGCTACAATGAGCAGTTCTTC.

This clone was detected only a few times. The chain links TRBV4-3 to TRBJ2-5; D is unresolved. Germline lookup yields CDR1 LGHNA and CDR2 YSLEER. This CDR3 spans 14 amino acids. The V and J ends lost 4 bases and 2 bases respectively, with 11 bases between them. The CDR3 region has the DNA TGCGCCAGCAGCCTCCGACAAGTTCAAGAGACCCAGTACTTC. It codes for CASSLRQVQETQYF.

This chain connects TRBV28 to TRBJ2-2, with D perhaps given as TRBD1 or TRBD2 (5 bases each). The germline V gene has CDR1 MDHEN and CDR2 SYDVKM. The V end lost 4 bases, the J end lost 5 bases, and 14 bases lay between the germline ends. This CDR3 is built from 15 residues. The CDR3 nucleotides read TGTGCCAGCAGTTCCCCCGGGACGGTGACCGGGGAGCTGTTTTTT. Protein product: CASSSPGTVTGELFF.

The rearrangement joins TRBV5-1 to TRBJ1-1; D not resolved. Germline CDR1 SGHRS, CDR2 YFSETQ. V was clipped by 4 bases and J by 1 base, with 8 bases between them. The CDR3 totals 13 residues. The CDR3 protein is CASSRTKNTEAFF. The CDR3 DNA sequence: TGCGCCAGCAGCCGAACAAAGAACACTGAAGCTTTCTTT.

The chain recombines TRBV27 with TRBJ1-3, with a tentative D call TRBD1 (6 bases). CDR3 size: 16 residues. The V end lost 0 bases, the J end lost 4 bases, and 13 bases lay between the germline ends. Germline CDR1 is MNHEY and CDR2 is SMNVEV (reference sequence). CDR3 in DNA: TGTGCCAGCAGTTTATCCGCAGGGGTGGGAGGAAACACCATATATTTT. Its translation: CASSLSAGVGGNTIYF.

The chain recombines TRBV9 with TRBJ2-1; TRBD2 matches 10 bases. The germline V gene has CDR1 SGDLS and CDR2 YYNGEE. J gave up 1 base and V 0 bases, and 4 bases lay outside the gene matches. CDR3 length equals 17 residues. CDR3 sequence (DNA): TGTGCCAGCAGCGTAGCCCTAGCGGGAGTGTCCTACAATGAGCAGTTCTTC. Residues: CASSVALAGVSYNEQFF.

J is TRBJ1-6 and V is TRBV7-3; no clear D gene. The ends were cut back, 1 base at V and 7 bases at J, with 11 bases in the middle. The CDR3 has 15 amino acids. CDR1 is SGHTA and CDR2 is FQGTGA in the germline V gene. CDR3 sequence (DNA): TGTGCCAGCAGCTTAATACAGAGTTACAATTCACCCCTCCACTTT. Its protein is CASSLIQSYNSPLHF.

This clone was seen more than once but under ten times. The chain links TRBV27 to TRBJ2-7, with D perhaps being TRBD1 or TRBD2 (5 bases each). This CDR3 is built from 15 residues. CDR1 is MNHEY and CDR2 is SMNVEV in the germline V gene (reference sequence). V dropped 6 bases and J dropped 2 bases, with 17 bases sitting between them. The CDR3 loop reads CASRQSRDLPYEQYF. In nucleotides, the CDR3 is TGTGCCAGCAGACAGAGCCGGGACCTTCCCTACGAGCAGTACTTC.

The genes are TRBV7-2 and TRBJ1-5; D is uncertain. CDR3 size: 16 residues. Trimming pared 0 bases from V and 1 base from J, leaving 10 bases between. CDR1 and CDR2 from the germline V gene are SGHTA and FQGNSA. The CDR3 bases are TGTGCCAGCAGCTTAGCCGGGCCTATGAGCAATCAGCCCCAGCATTTT. It translates to CASSLAGPMSNQPQHF.

The chain carries TRBV5-1 and TRBJ2-5; weak D call: TRBD1 (6 bases). The CDR3 is 11 residues long. Germline V CDR1 and CDR2: SGHRS, YFSETQ. Trimming shortened V by 4 bases and J by 5 bases, and 6 bases separated the two germline ends. The CDR3 region is CASSQGETQYF. CDR3 DNA: TGCGCCAGCAGCCAGGGGGAGACCCAGTACTTC.